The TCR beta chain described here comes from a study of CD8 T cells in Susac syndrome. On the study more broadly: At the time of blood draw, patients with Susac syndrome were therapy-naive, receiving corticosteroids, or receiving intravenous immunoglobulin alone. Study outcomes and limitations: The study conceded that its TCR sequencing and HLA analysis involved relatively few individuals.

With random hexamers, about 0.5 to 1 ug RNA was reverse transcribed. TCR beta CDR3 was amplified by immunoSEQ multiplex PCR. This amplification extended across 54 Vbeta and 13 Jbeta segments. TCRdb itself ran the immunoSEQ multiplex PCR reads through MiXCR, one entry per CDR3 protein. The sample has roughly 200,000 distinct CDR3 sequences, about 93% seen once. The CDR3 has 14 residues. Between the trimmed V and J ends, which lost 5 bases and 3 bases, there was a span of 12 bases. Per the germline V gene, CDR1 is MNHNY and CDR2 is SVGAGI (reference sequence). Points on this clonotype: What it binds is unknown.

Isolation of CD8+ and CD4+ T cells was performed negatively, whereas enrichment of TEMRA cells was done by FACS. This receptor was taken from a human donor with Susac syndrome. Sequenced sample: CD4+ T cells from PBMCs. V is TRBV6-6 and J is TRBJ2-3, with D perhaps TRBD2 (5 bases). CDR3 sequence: CASSDTRVTDTQYF. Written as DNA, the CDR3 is TGTGCCAGCAGTGACACTAGGGTGACAGATACGCAGTATTTT.